The rows below give T cell receptor beta chains drawn from one sample of a study of blood T cell repertoires in COVID-19. Libraries were prepared by immunoSEQ multiplex PCR; TCRdb keeps only in-frame clonotypes and omits some of them. The sample includes about 230,000 clones, about 80% seen only once; the top ten take under 5%. Source material: peripheral blood. The receptors here all came from a man aged 45-65 years with active or convalescent COVID-19. Both conserved end residues are part of each CDR3. Each record gives: J gene, V gene, clone size, D gene, CDR3 protein, CDR3 DNA. D genes are given only for firm matches. The size field is filled for only some rows; it gives once, few, many or a size class.

J: TRBJ1-1; V: TRBV12-5; size: once; D: -; CDR3: CASAPGLPNTEAFF; DNA: TGTGCTAGTGCCCCGGGTCTGCCGAACACTGAAGCTTTCTTT
J: TRBJ2-6; V: TRBV4-1; size: -; D: TRBD2; CDR3: CASSQGRGGRPSSGANVLTF; DNA: TGCGCCAGCAGCCAGGGCCGGGGAGGGAGGCCAAGCTCTGGGGCCAACGTCCTGACTTTC
J: TRBJ1-2; V: TRBV6-6; size: -; D: -; CDR3: CASSFPGGPYGYTF; DNA: TGTGCCAGCAGTTTTCCTGGCGGGCCCTATGGCTACACCTTC
J: TRBJ2-1; V: TRBV19; size: -; D: TRBD1; CDR3: CASSMGTGKSNEQFF; DNA: TGTGCCAGTAGTATGGGGACAGGGAAATCCAATGAGCAGTTCTTC
J: TRBJ1-5; V: TRBV30; size: -; D: -; CDR3: CAWSGHRDQPQHF; DNA: TGTGCCTGGAGTGGACACAGGGATCAGCCCCAGCATTTT
J: TRBJ1-5; V: TRBV5-5; size: -; D: -; CDR3: CASSPPGGGNQPQHF; DNA: TGTGCCAGCAGCCCCCCGGGAGGGGGCAATCAGCCCCAGCATTTT
J: TRBJ1-2; V: TRBV10-3; size: -; D: -; CDR3: CAISGGRDGHGYTF; DNA: TGTGCCATCAGTGGAGGCAGGGATGGCCATGGCTACACCTTC
J: TRBJ1-2; V: TRBV30; size: -; D: TRBD1; CDR3: CAWSTTGGKGYTF; DNA: TGTGCCTGGAGTACTACAGGGGGGAAGGGCTACACCTTC
J: TRBJ2-1; V: TRBV4-1; size: -; D: -; CDR3: CASSQGEPYNEQFF; DNA: TGCGCCAGCAGCCAAGGGGAGCCTTACAATGAGCAGTTCTTC
J: TRBJ2-1; V: TRBV5-8; size: -; D: -; CDR3: CASSLGYSYNEQFF; DNA: TGTGCCAGCAGCTTGGGGTACAGCTACAATGAGCAGTTCTTC
J: TRBJ2-5; V: TRBV5-1; size: -; D: TRBD1; CDR3: CASSAITGDQETQYF; DNA: TGCGCCAGCAGCGCGATCACAGGGGACCAAGAGACCCAGTACTTC
J: TRBJ1-2; V: TRBV3-1/TRBV3-2; size: -; D: -; CDR3: CASSQRGPYGYTF; DNA: TGTGCCAGCAGCCAAAGGGGTCCCTATGGCTACACCTTC
J: TRBJ2-1; V: TRBV28; size: -; D: -; CDR3: CASSPRGANEQFF; DNA: TGTGCCAGCAGTCCCCGCGGGGCAAATGAGCAGTTCTTC
J: TRBJ2-3; V: TRBV2; size: -; D: TRBD2; CDR3: CASSEWTSGGRTDTQYF; DNA: TGTGCCAGCAGTGAGTGGACTAGCGGGGGCCGCACAGATACGCAGTATTTT
J: TRBJ2-3; V: TRBV3-1/TRBV3-2; size: -; D: TRBD2; CDR3: CASSQAGGLEDTQYF; DNA: TGTGCCAGCAGCCAGGCGGGGGGGCTTGAAGATACGCAGTATTTT
J: TRBJ1-1; V: TRBV27; size: once; D: -; CDR3: CASSLFQGPTEAFF; DNA: TGTGCCAGCAGTTTATTTCAGGGTCCGACTGAAGCTTTCTTT
J: TRBJ1-2; V: TRBV7-2; size: -; D: -; CDR3: CASTSPTSGGYTF; DNA: TGTGCCAGCACCTCCCCCACATCAGGCGGCTACACCTTC
J: TRBJ2-7; V: TRBV5-1; size: -; D: TRBD1; CDR3: CASRTGDEQYF; DNA: TGCGCCAGCAGAACAGGGGACGAGCAGTACTTC
J: TRBJ1-2; V: TRBV27; size: once; D: -; CDR3: CASMPWRGGGYTF; DNA: TGTGCCAGCATGCCTTGGAGGGGAGGGGGCTACACCTTC
J: TRBJ1-1; V: TRBV30; size: -; D: -; CDR3: CAWRVRGAEAFF; DNA: TGTGCCTGGAGAGTCAGGGGTGCTGAAGCTTTCTTT
J: TRBJ1-5; V: TRBV5-1; size: -; D: TRBD1; CDR3: CASSFGTDQPQHF; DNA: TGCGCCAGCAGCTTTGGGACAGATCAGCCCCAGCATTTT
J: TRBJ2-1; V: TRBV30; size: once; D: -; CDR3: CAWNPGLHYNEQFF; DNA: TGTGCCTGGAACCCGGGACTGCACTACAATGAGCAGTTCTTC
J: TRBJ1-2; V: TRBV27; size: -; D: TRBD1; CDR3: CASSLRTGELAGYTF; DNA: TGTGCCAGCAGTTTAAGAACAGGGGAACTGGCTGGCTACACCTTC
J: TRBJ2-7; V: TRBV5-1; size: -; D: -; CDR3: CASSLGRDEQYF; DNA: TGCGCCAGCAGCTTGGGCAGGGACGAGCAGTACTTC
J: TRBJ2-3; V: TRBV7-9; size: -; D: TRBD2; CDR3: CASSPLGGSTDTQYF; DNA: TGTGCCAGCAGCCCACTCGGGGGGAGCACAGATACGCAGTATTTT
J: TRBJ2-5; V: TRBV3-1/TRBV3-2; size: -; D: -; CDR3: CASSLTTGQETQYF; DNA: TGTGCCAGCAGCCTAACGACAGGCCAAGAGACCCAGTACTTC
J: TRBJ1-6; V: TRBV29-1; size: -; D: TRBD1; CDR3: CSARTGDSPLHF; DNA: TGCAGCGCTCGGACAGGGGATTCACCCCTCCACTTT
J: TRBJ1-2; V: TRBV7-9; size: -; D: -; CDR3: CASSLPSYGYTF; DNA: TGTGCCAGCAGCTTACCCAGCTATGGCTACACCTTC
J: TRBJ1-4; V: TRBV5-4; size: -; D: TRBD1; CDR3: CASSLDGTVNEKLFF; DNA: TGTGCCAGCAGCTTGGACGGGACAGTGAATGAAAAACTGTTTTTT
J: TRBJ2-7; V: TRBV5-4; size: -; D: -; CDR3: CASSLQGSAYEQYF; DNA: TGTGCCAGCAGCTTGCAGGGGTCGGCCTACGAGCAGTACTTC
J: TRBJ1-1; V: TRBV7-8; size: -; D: -; CDR3: CASSSATGTVNTEAFF; DNA: TGTGCCAGCAGCTCCGCCACAGGGACGGTGAACACTGAAGCTTTCTTT
J: TRBJ1-1; V: TRBV9; size: -; D: -; CDR3: CASSVEAFGSGTPNTEAFF; DNA: TGTGCCAGCAGCGTAGAGGCATTCGGATCCGGGACACCTAACACTGAAGCTTTCTTT
J: TRBJ2-1; V: TRBV29-1; size: -; D: TRBD2; CDR3: CSVVATSGFYYNEQFF; DNA: TGCAGCGTTGTTGCGACTAGCGGGTTCTACTACAATGAGCAGTTCTTC
J: TRBJ2-3; V: TRBV28; size: -; D: TRBD2; CDR3: CASSLTSGGVLVPYTQYF; DNA: TGTGCCAGCAGTCTGACTAGCGGGGGGGTCCTCGTACCGTATACGCAGTATTTT
J: TRBJ2-1; V: TRBV27; size: -; D: TRBD2; CDR3: CASSSLAGGPVGEQFF; DNA: TGTGCCAGCAGTTCACTAGCGGGGGGGCCAGTTGGTGAGCAGTTCTTC
J: TRBJ1-4; V: TRBV6-5; size: -; D: TRBD1; CDR3: CASSPNRGWEKLFF; DNA: TGTGCCAGCAGCCCGAACAGGGGTTGGGAAAAACTGTTTTTT
J: TRBJ1-1; V: TRBV19; size: -; D: -; CDR3: CASSIPDRTEAFF; DNA: TGTGCCAGTAGTATACCCGATCGGACTGAAGCTTTCTTT
J: TRBJ2-3; V: TRBV6-2/TRBV6-3; size: -; D: -; CDR3: CASSNRLGARTDTQYF; DNA: TGTGCCAGCAGTAACCGACTAGGCGCTCGCACAGATACGCAGTATTTT
J: TRBJ1-2; V: TRBV24-1; size: -; D: TRBD1; CDR3: CATSDGTGGGYTF; DNA: TGTGCCACCAGTGATGGGACAGGGGGCGGCTACACCTTC
J: TRBJ1-5; V: TRBV18; size: -; D: TRBD1; CDR3: CASSPGTGFSNQPQHF; DNA: TGTGCCAGCTCACCAGGGACAGGATTTAGCAATCAGCCCCAGCATTTT
J: TRBJ2-7; V: TRBV4-3; size: -; D: TRBD1; CDR3: CASSHRTGDPYEQYF; DNA: TGCGCCAGCAGCCATCGGACAGGGGATCCCTACGAGCAGTACTTC
J: TRBJ2-1; V: TRBV3-1/TRBV3-2; size: -; D: -; CDR3: CASSQRGNEQFF; DNA: TGTGCCAGCAGCCAACGAGGGAATGAGCAGTTCTTC
J: TRBJ1-2; V: TRBV12-3/TRBV12-4; size: -; D: -; CDR3: CASSTRTAYGYTF; DNA: TGTGCCAGCAGTACCCGGACAGCGTATGGCTACACCTTC
J: TRBJ2-5; V: TRBV7-9; size: -; D: TRBD1; CDR3: CASSKLPGGKGQETQYF; DNA: TGTGCCAGCAGCAAACTTCCAGGGGGAAAAGGCCAAGAGACCCAGTACTTC
J: TRBJ2-7; V: TRBV30; size: -; D: TRBD1; CDR3: CAWSDHRGYEQYF; DNA: TGTGCCTGGAGTGATCACAGGGGGTACGAGCAGTACTTC
J: TRBJ2-2; V: TRBV9; size: -; D: -; CDR3: CASSPTTGSNTGELFF; DNA: TGTGCCAGCAGCCCCACGACAGGATCGAACACCGGGGAGCTGTTTTTT
J: TRBJ2-2; V: TRBV5-4; size: -; D: -; CDR3: CASAATNTGELFF; DNA: TGTGCCAGCGCGGCTACAAACACCGGGGAGCTGTTTTTT
J: TRBJ1-4; V: TRBV27; size: -; D: TRBD1; CDR3: CASSPLTGEKLFF; DNA: TGTGCCAGCAGTCCGTTGACAGGGGAAAAACTGTTTTTT
J: TRBJ2-2; V: TRBV7-8; size: -; D: -; CDR3: CASSLGQGEWGELFF; DNA: TGTGCCAGCAGCTTAGGCCAGGGTGAATGGGGGGAGCTGTTTTTT
J: TRBJ2-7; V: TRBV6-6; size: -; D: TRBD2; CDR3: CASSHTSGGAAVEQYF; DNA: TGTGCCAGCAGTCACACTAGCGGGGGGGCGGCAGTCGAGCAGTACTTC
J: TRBJ1-2; V: TRBV24-1; size: -; D: TRBD1; CDR3: CATSDHGQVNGYTF; DNA: TGTGCCACCAGTGATCATGGACAGGTAAACGGCTACACCTTC
J: TRBJ1-6; V: TRBV3-1/TRBV3-2; size: -; D: -; CDR3: CASSQGTGTNSPLHF; DNA: TGTGCCAGCAGCCAAGGTACAGGGACAAATTCACCCCTCCACTTT
J: TRBJ1-4; V: TRBV7-9; size: -; D: -; CDR3: CASSLQRANEKLFF; DNA: TGTGCCAGCAGTCTCCAGCGGGCGAATGAAAAACTGTTTTTT